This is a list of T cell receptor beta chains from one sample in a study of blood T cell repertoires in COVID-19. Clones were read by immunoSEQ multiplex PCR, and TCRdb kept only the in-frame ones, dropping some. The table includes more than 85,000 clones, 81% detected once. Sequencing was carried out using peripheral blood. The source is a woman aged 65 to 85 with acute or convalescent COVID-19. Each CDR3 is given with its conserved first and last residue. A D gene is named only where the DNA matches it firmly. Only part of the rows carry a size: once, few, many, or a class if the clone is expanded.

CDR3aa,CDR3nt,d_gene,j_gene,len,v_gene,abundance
CASSLMVRNTGELFF,TGTGCCAGCAGCTTAATGGTTAGAAACACCGGGGAGCTGTTTTTT,NA,TRBJ2-2,15,TRBV7-8,NA
CASSLRDSASPLHF,TGTGCCAGCAGCTTGCGGGACAGCGCTTCACCCCTCCACTTT,TRBD1,TRBJ1-6,14,TRBV3-1/TRBV3-2,NA
CASGEVAGHEAFF,TGTGCCAGCGGGGAGGTGGCAGGGCATGAAGCTTTCTTT,NA,TRBJ1-1,13,TRBV4-2,NA
CASSGQGAFYEQYF,TGTGCCAGCAGTGGACAGGGGGCCTTCTACGAGCAGTACTTC,TRBD1,TRBJ2-7,14,TRBV6-6,NA
CSARGQGDTF,TGCAGTGCTAGAGGGCAGGGGGACACCTTC,TRBD1,TRBJ1-2,10,TRBV20-1,once
CAWSLTGGYGYTF,TGTGCCTGGAGTCTGACAGGGGGTTATGGCTACACCTTC,TRBD1,TRBJ1-2,13,TRBV30,NA
CSVVGTSRYNEQFF,TGCAGCGTTGTCGGGACTAGCAGATACAATGAGCAGTTCTTC,TRBD2,TRBJ2-1,14,TRBV29-1,NA
CAISESARAGNTIYF,TGTGCCATCAGTGAGTCCGCCCGGGCTGGAAACACCATATATTTT,NA,TRBJ1-3,15,TRBV10-3,NA
CSVHRGWGNNEQFF,TGCAGCGTCCACAGGGGGTGGGGGAACAATGAGCAGTTCTTC,TRBD1,TRBJ2-1,14,TRBV29-1,NA
CASSYKDRGWYF,TGTGCCAGCAGTTACAAGGACAGGGGATGGTACTTC,TRBD1,TRBJ2-7,12,TRBV6-2/TRBV6-3,NA
CSVHSQNYGYTF,TGCAGCGTTCACAGCCAAAACTATGGCTACACCTTC,NA,TRBJ1-2,12,TRBV29-1,NA
CASGPGQGDEKLFF,TGTGCCAGCGGCCCGGGACAGGGGGATGAAAAACTGTTTTTT,TRBD1,TRBJ1-4,14,TRBV6-5,NA
CASSFSPAVGSSTDTQYF,TGTGCCAGCAGCTTTTCGCCAGCGGTGGGATCCAGCACAGATACGCAGTATTTT,NA,TRBJ2-3,18,TRBV5-4,NA
CASSEAGQTSYEQYF,TGTGCCAGCAGTGAAGCGGGCCAGACCTCCTACGAGCAGTACTTC,NA,TRBJ2-7,15,TRBV2,NA
CASSKQATYYGYTF,TGTGCCAGTAGTAAACAGGCGACTTACTATGGCTACACCTTC,NA,TRBJ1-2,14,TRBV19,NA
CASSSLSGGVDNSPLHF,TGTGCCAGCAGTTCCCTGTCAGGGGGCGTGGATAATTCACCCCTCCACTTT,TRBD1,TRBJ1-6,17,TRBV27,NA
CASSAGHQASTDTQYF,TGTGCCAGCAGTGCAGGTCACCAAGCTAGCACAGATACGCAGTATTTT,NA,TRBJ2-3,16,TRBV6-1,few
CASSGTGWGTEAFF,TGTGCCAGCAGTGGGACAGGGTGGGGGACTGAAGCTTTCTTT,TRBD1,TRBJ1-1,14,TRBV25-1,NA
CASSSRTSSYEQYF,TGCGCCAGCAGCTCGCGGACTAGCTCCTACGAGCAGTACTTC,TRBD2,TRBJ2-7,14,TRBV5-1,NA
CASSLVQYNEQFF,TGTGCCAGCAGCTTAGTTCAATACAATGAGCAGTTCTTC,NA,TRBJ2-1,13,TRBV7-2,once
CASSLAGGEKLFF,TGTGCCAGCAGCTTGGCGGGGGGAGAAAAACTGTTTTTT,NA,TRBJ1-4,13,TRBV5-6,NA
CATSTRQTFSNQPQHF,TGTGCCACCAGCACCCGACAGACCTTTAGCAATCAGCCCCAGCATTTT,NA,TRBJ1-5,16,TRBV15,NA
CASSPTGTGVSEKLFF,TGTGCCAGCAGTCCGACCGGGACAGGGGTTAGTGAAAAACTGTTTTTT,TRBD1,TRBJ1-4,16,TRBV28,NA
CASSPTGGETQYF,TGTGCCAGCAGCCCTACAGGGGGTGAGACCCAGTACTTC,TRBD1,TRBJ2-5,13,TRBV5-8,NA
CASSELGGSQETQYF,TGTGCCAGCAGTGAATTAGGAGGATCCCAAGAGACCCAGTACTTC,NA,TRBJ2-5,15,TRBV25-1,NA